The 17 T cell receptor beta chains in this list originate from one sample, sequenced in a study of monozygotic twins with inflammatory bowel disease. With the 5' RACE reads reprocessed, TCRdb shows one record per CDR3 protein and no DNA. This sample's table reports 200,000 to 250,000 distinct CDR3 sequences. Sample: blood. These receptors all stem from a human donor with ulcerative colitis or Crohn's disease, or a healthy co-twin of an affected twin (not recorded which).

V usage is TRBV27 and J usage is TRBJ1-3. The CDR3 has 15 residues. The germline gives CDR1 MNHEY, CDR2 SMNVEV (reference sequence). The CDR3: CASSLYLGPGNTIYF.

The rearrangement joins TRBV28 to TRBJ1-2. Germline CDR1 and CDR2: MDHEN and SYDVKM. CDR3 length equals 17 residues. The CDR3 here is CASSPFFVVGVNYGYTF.

The CDR3 loop reads CASSHELAGPNTGELFF. The chain couples TRBV4-2 to TRBJ2-2; no DNA is available, so the TRBD2 call from TCRdb remains unchecked. Germline V gene sequence: CDR1 LGHNA, CDR2 YNFKEQ. The CDR3 has 17 residues.

This chain uses TRBV27 with TRBJ2-7; without DNA, the TCRdb call of TRBD2 cannot be checked. This CDR3 spans 14 amino acids. CDR1 is MNHEY and CDR2 is SMNVEV in the germline V gene (reference sequence). This chain's CDR3 is CASSSRTSEYGQYF.

The rearrangement uses TRBV7-9 and TRBJ2-2. Germline loops: CDR1 SEHNR, CDR2 FQNEAQ (reference sequence). The CDR3 totals 16 residues. The chain's CDR3 is CASSSQGAANTGELFF.

The V gene is TRBV5-1, the J gene TRBJ1-2. This CDR3 contains 14 residues. Germline assignment: CDR1 SGHRS and CDR2 YFSETQ. CDR3 in amino acids: CASSLTEANYGYTF.

V usage is TRBV6-1 and J usage is TRBJ2-7; there is no DNA to check the TCRdb D call of TRBD1. Germline CDR1 and CDR2: MNHNS and SASEGT. This CDR3 is 14 amino acids long. CDR3 sequence reads: CASTGRDRSYEQYF.

V is TRBV7-2 and J is TRBJ1-3; TCRdb lists TRBD1, though no DNA is available to test this call. This CDR3 comprises 15 residues. Germline lookup yields CDR1 SGHTA and CDR2 FQGNSA. CDR3 protein: CASSLPLGSGNTIYF.

This CDR3 reads CASSVTGPDTQYF. This chain connects TRBV5-1 to TRBJ2-3; with no DNA, the TCRdb D assignment of TRBD1 cannot be verified. Per germline, CDR1 SGHRS and CDR2 YFSETQ. The CDR3 is made up of 13 amino acids.

This rearrangement joins TRBV12-3 or TRBV12-4 to TRBJ2-2; TCRdb selects TRBD1, and the lack of DNA leaves this call unchecked. This CDR3 is 12 amino acids long. The CDR3 sequence is CASTPEWGELFF.

V is TRBV28 and J is TRBJ2-1. Germline V CDR1 and CDR2: MDHEN, SYDVKM. This CDR3 has 13 amino acids. The CDR3 here is CASSTTLYNEQFF.

V is TRBV12-3 or TRBV12-4 and J is TRBJ2-3; TCRdb calls TRBD1, which cannot be checked without DNA. This CDR3 has 15 amino acids. This CDR3 reads CASSPDRGDTDTQYF.

The chain joins TRBV20-1 to TRBJ1-6; TCRdb's D call, TRBD1, is unchecked because there is no DNA. This CDR3 has 16 residues. Per germline, CDR1 DFQATT and CDR2 SNEGSKA (reference sequence). Here the CDR3 reads CSARAFGAIYNSPLHF.

The chain has TRBV21-1 and TRBJ2-1; TCRdb's assignment of TRBD2 cannot be checked, as there is no DNA. TRBV21-1 is listed as a pseudogene. This CDR3 has 16 amino acids. CDR3 region: CASSKVAQVSYNEQFF.

The rearrangement uses TRBV12-3 or TRBV12-4 and TRBJ2-1. This CDR3 has 13 residues. The CDR3 loop reads CASSLGLRLEQFF.

The chain combines TRBV7-3 with TRBJ2-3; the D call from TCRdb, TRBD2, cannot be confirmed without DNA. The CDR3 extends over 16 amino acids. CDR1 is SGHTA, CDR2 FQGTGA, per germline. CDR3 in amino acids: CASSLMGLAVTDTQYF.

The V and J genes are TRBV11-2 and TRBJ1-5. This CDR3 contains 13 residues. Germline V gene data show CDR1 as SGHAT and CDR2 as FQNNGV. CDR3 in amino acids: CASSKGLNQPQHF.